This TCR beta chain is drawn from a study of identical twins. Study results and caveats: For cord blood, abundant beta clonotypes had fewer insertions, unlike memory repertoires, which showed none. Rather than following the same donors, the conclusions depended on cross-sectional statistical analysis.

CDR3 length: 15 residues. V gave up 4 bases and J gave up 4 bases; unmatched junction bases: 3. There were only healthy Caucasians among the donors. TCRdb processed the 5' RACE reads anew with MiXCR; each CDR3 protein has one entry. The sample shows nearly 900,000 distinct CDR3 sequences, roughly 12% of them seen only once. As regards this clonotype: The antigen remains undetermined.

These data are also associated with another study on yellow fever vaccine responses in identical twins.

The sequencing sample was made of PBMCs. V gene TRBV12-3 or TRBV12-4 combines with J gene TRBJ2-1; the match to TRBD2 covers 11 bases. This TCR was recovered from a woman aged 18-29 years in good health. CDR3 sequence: CASSSIAGGYNEQFF. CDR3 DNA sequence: TGTGCCAGCAGTTCGATAGCGGGGGGGTACAATGAGCAGTTCTTC.